This T cell receptor (beta chain) was identified in a study of blood T cells in healthy people across ages. Study-wide points: Long-lived donors carried more naive CD4+ cells and greater diversity than aged donors.

Healthy individuals of Caucasian origin from Russia, aged about 6 to 100, served as donors. About this clonotype itself: Its target is not known. A much larger clone lies a single base off, so this may be a read error.

The CDR3 covers 11 residues. CDR1 and CDR2 (germline): SGHTA, FQGNSA. It was with a sample-barcoded 5' primer and a J-beta primer mix that a second PCR of about 6 to 11 cycles was run. A template-switch adaptor that had 12 random nucleotides put a tag on each cDNA molecule. TCRdb used MiXCR to reprocess the 5' RACE reads, holding one entry per CDR3 protein. Altogether roughly 640,000 distinct CDR3 sequences are present, approximately 30% being singletons, with the ten largest covering around 16%. V and J are TRBV7-2 and TRBJ2-5, with D unresolved. The J call may be wrong; the DNA end is better matched by TRBJ2-7. The sample comprised blood. The source of this sequence is a woman older than 75 in good health. CDR3 sequence (DNA): TGTGCCAACAGCTCCCGGCACGAGCAGTACTTC. Amino acids: CANSSRHEQYF.